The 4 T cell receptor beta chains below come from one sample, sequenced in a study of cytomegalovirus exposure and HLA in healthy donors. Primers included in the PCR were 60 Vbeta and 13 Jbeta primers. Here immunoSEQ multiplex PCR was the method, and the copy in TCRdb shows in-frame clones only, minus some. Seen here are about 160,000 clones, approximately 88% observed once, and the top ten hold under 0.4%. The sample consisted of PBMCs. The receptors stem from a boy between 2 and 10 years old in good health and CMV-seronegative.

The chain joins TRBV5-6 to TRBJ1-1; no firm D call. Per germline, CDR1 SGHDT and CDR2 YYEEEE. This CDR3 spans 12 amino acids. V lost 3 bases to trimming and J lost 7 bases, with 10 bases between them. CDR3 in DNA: TGTGCCAGCAGCTCTTACTCCCATGAAGCTTTCTTT. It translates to CASSSYSHEAFF.

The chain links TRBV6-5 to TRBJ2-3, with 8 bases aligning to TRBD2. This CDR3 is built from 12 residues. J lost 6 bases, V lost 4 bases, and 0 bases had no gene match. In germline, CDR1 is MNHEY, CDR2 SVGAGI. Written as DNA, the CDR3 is TGTGCCAGCAGTTCGGGGGGGGATACGCAGTATTTT. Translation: CASSSGGDTQYF.

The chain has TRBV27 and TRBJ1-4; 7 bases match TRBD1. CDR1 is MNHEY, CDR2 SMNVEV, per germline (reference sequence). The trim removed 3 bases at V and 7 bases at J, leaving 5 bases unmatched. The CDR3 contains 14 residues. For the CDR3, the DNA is TGTGCCAGCAGTTTTGACAGGGCCACTGAAAAACTGTTTTTT. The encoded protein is CASSFDRATEKLFF.

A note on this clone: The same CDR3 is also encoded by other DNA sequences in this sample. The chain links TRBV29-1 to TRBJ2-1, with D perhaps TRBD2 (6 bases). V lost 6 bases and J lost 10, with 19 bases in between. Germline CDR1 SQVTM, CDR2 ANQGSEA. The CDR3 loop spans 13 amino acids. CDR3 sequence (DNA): TGCAGCGTCGCAAAGCGGGCTTCGTACGAGCAGTTCTTC. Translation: CSVAKRASYEQFF.